The T cell receptor beta chain described here comes from a study of identifying expanded T cells in peripheral blood. The assay was immunoSEQ multiplex PCR, and TCRdb's table has in-frame clones only and misses some. The data contain 65,000 to 95,000 clones, around nine tenths of them singletons. This CDR3 is built from 13 residues. V was clipped by 2 bases and J by 3 bases, with 8 bases between them. Per germline, CDR1 GTSNPN and CDR2 SVGIG (reference sequence). Healthy donors had no documented immune events, such as infections, while sampled. About this clone: The antigen is unknown.

Study-level findings and limits: Approximately 1.1 clones differed between technical replicates, versus roughly 17 and 20 over time.

The TCR originated in a person between 18 and 75 years old in good health. The sample consisted of blood. The J gene is TRBJ1-5, the V gene TRBV30; no firm D call. The CDR3 is CAWSYSPNQPQHF. As DNA, the CDR3 is TGTGCCTGGAGTTACTCTCCCAATCAGCCCCAGCATTTT.